The TCR beta chain under discussion was sequenced for a study of cytomegalovirus exposure and HLA in healthy donors. The CDR3 runs to 16 residues. Germline CDR1 reads MNHEY; CDR2 reads SMNVEV (reference sequence). V was trimmed by 4 bases and J by 5 bases, leaving 18 bases between them. A multiplex PCR was run with 60 Vbeta primers and 13 Jbeta primers. Sequenced by immunoSEQ multiplex PCR; TCRdb stores in-frame clones only, minus some. The data contain 150,000 to 200,000 clones, more than 65% of them seen just once; the ten biggest clones take up roughly 1.2%. The source material was PBMCs. The TCR was taken from a girl under 10 years old in good health and CMV-seropositive. The V and J genes are TRBV27 and TRBJ2-1, with D possibly being TRBD2 (6 bases). DNA for the CDR3: TGTGCCAGCAGTTCCCCTCTCGAGGCGGGAAACAATGAGCAGTTCTTC. Translation gives CASSSPLEAGNNEQFF.